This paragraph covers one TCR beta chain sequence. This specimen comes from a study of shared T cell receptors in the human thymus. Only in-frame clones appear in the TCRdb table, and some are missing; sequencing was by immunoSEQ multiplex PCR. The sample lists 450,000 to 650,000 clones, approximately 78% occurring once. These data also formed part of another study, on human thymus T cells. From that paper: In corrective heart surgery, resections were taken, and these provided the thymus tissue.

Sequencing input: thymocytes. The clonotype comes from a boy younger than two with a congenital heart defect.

CDR3 bases: TGTGCCAGCAGGCGACAGGGGTCTAGCAATCAGCCCCAGCATTTT. It codes for CASRRQGSSNQPQHF. The rearrangement links TRBV7-7 to TRBJ1-5, with 8 bases fitting TRBD1. Trimming cost V 6 bases and J 0 bases; bases outside gene matches: 4. The germline gives CDR1 SSHAT, CDR2 FNYEAQ (reference sequence). This CDR3 has 15 residues.